The entry below gives a single TCR beta chain sequence along with its context. What it binds is not known. This sample is drawn from a study of cytomegalovirus exposure and HLA in healthy donors. Whole-study results and caveats: An Asian-associated ancestry cluster reportedly showed fewer N-insertions than the approximately 660-donor mean in a later analysis. The only immune exposure information that was available was CMV serostatus.

PCR employed 60 Vbeta and 13 Jbeta primers. Per the authors' pipeline: Counted up in a later analysis, unique TCR beta chains came to about 80 million, with around 12 million shared. The table came from immunoSEQ multiplex PCR; TCRdb's copy has only in-frame clones and leaves some out. That table furnishes V, J and clone size, whereas the DNA furnished D and trimming. The sample shows approximately 150,000 clones, more than 55% of them seen only once. Among the donors, all were healthy bone marrow donors. Trimming pared 0 bases from V and 7 bases from J, leaving 9 bases between. This CDR3 has 14 residues. Germline V gene sequence: CDR1 MNHNY, CDR2 SVGAGI (reference sequence).

The source material was PBMCs. The TCR sequence derives from a woman in her sixties or seventies in good health and CMV-seronegative. The rearrangement uses TRBV6-6 and TRBJ1-4; D is uncertain. CDR3 protein: CASSYSGVGEKLFF. In nucleotides, the CDR3 is TGTGCCAGCAGTTACTCGGGAGTAGGTGAAAAACTGTTTTTT.